Listed below are T cell receptor beta chains from one sample, sequenced in a study of blood T cell repertoires in COVID-19. Produced via immunoSEQ multiplex PCR; TCRdb's table is partial and in-frame only. The sample lists around 160,000 clones, 80% to 90% occurring once. Sequenced: peripheral blood. These receptor sequences come from a human donor in a cohort sampled during active COVID-19. Both conserved end residues are part of each CDR3. Fields, in order: clone size, CDR3 length, D gene, J gene, V gene, CDR3 DNA, CDR3 protein. The D gene is left open where the match is weak. Not all rows give a size; the values are once, few, many and, for expanded clones, a class.

>NA|14|NA|TRBJ1-6|TRBV7-2
TGTGCCAGCAGCGTCTATGGCTATAATTCACCCCTCCACTTT
CASSVYGYNSPLHF
>few|15|NA|TRBJ2-5|TRBV4-1
TGCGCCAGCAGCCAAGATTATTCAGGGAAAGAGACCCAGTACTTC
CASSQDYSGKETQYF
>NA|15|NA|TRBJ1-1|TRBV18
TGTGCCAGCTCACCAACGTTGGGGGGGCAAACTGAAGCTTTCTTT
CASSPTLGGQTEAFF
>NA|15|NA|TRBJ2-3|TRBV3-1/TRBV3-2
TGTGCCAGCAGCCAACAGGGCACTAGCACAGATACGCAGTATTTT
CASSQQGTSTDTQYF
>NA|17|TRBD1|TRBJ1-2|TRBV9
TGTGCCAGCACCACAATGGCTGGGGCAGGGGGTAACTATGGCTACACCTTC
CASTTMAGAGGNYGYTF
>NA|14|NA|TRBJ1-1|TRBV7-9
TGTGCCAGCAGCTTAGCGGGCGCGAACACTGAAGCTTTCTTT
CASSLAGANTEAFF
>few|15|TRBD2|TRBJ2-1|TRBV11-2
TGTGCCAGCAGCTTAGATCCGGGAGGGCCGGGGGAGCAGTTCTTC
CASSLDPGGPGEQFF
>NA|16|TRBD2|TRBJ2-1|TRBV9
TGTGCCAGCAGCGTCGATGGACTAGCGGGAGGGAATGAGCAGTTCTTC
CASSVDGLAGGNEQFF
>NA|17|NA|TRBJ1-6|TRBV27
TGTGCCAGCAGTCCCCGATTGGGGCAGGGGTACAATTCACCCCTCCACTTT
CASSPRLGQGYNSPLHF
>NA|14|TRBD2|TRBJ2-3|TRBV3-1/TRBV3-2
TGTGCCAGCAAACCTAGCGGGAGCACAGATACGCAGTATTTT
CASKPSGSTDTQYF
>NA|14|NA|TRBJ1-2|TRBV11-2
TGTGCCAGCAGCTTAGTTCGGGAGATCTATGGCTACACCTTC
CASSLVREIYGYTF
>NA|15|NA|TRBJ2-5|TRBV6-5
TGTGCCAGCAGTTACGGGGGACTTTTAGGAGAGACCCAGTACTTC
CASSYGGLLGETQYF
>NA|15|NA|TRBJ2-1|TRBV7-2
TGTGCCAGCAGCTTAACCGGGACTCAATACAATGAGCAGTTCTTC
CASSLTGTQYNEQFF
>NA|16|TRBD2|TRBJ2-3|TRBV7-2
TGTGCCAGCAGCTTAGGGACCGGGACTAGGACAGATACGCAGTATTTT
CASSLGTGTRTDTQYF